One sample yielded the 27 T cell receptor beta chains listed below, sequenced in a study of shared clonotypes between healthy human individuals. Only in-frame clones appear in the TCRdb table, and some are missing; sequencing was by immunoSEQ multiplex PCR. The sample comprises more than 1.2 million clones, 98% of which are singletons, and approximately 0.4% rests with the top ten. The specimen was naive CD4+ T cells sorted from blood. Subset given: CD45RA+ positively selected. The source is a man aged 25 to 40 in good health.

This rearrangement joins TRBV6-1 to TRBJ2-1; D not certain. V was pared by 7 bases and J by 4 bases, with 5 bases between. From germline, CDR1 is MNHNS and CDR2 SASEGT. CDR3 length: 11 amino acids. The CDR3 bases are TGTGCCAGCACTCATTACAATGAGCAGTTCTTC. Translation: CASTHYNEQFF.

CDR3 region: CASRPRALTYEQYF. The CDR3 DNA is TGTGCCAGCCGGCCACGAGCACTCACCTACGAGCAGTACTTC. V is TRBV7-2 and J is TRBJ2-7; D is undetermined. Trimming removed 8 bases from V and 2 bases from J, with 16 bases in between. This CDR3 region has 14 residues. Germline V gene sequence: CDR1 SGHTA, CDR2 FQGNSA.

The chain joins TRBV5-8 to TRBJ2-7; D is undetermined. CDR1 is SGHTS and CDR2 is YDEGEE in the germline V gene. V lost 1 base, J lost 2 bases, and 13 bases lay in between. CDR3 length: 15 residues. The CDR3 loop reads CASSLSGFSAYEQYF. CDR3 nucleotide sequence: TGTGCCAGCAGCTTGTCAGGATTTTCCGCCTACGAGCAGTACTTC.

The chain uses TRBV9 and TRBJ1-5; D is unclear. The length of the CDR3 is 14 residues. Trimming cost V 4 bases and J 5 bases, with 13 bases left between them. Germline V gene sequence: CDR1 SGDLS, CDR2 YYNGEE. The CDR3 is CASSFRGGDQPQHF. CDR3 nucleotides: TGTGCCAGCAGCTTCAGAGGAGGAGATCAGCCCCAGCATTTT. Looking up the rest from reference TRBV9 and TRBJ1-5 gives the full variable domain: DSGVTQTPKHLITATGQRVTLRCSPRSGDLSVYWYQQSLDQGLQFLIQYYNGEERAKGNILERFSAQQFPDLHSELNLSSLELGDSALYFCASSFRGGDQPQHFGDGTRLSIL.

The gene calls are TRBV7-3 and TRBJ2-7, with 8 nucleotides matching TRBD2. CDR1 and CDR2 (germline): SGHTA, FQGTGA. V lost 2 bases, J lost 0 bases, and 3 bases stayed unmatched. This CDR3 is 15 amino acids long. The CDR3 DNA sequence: TGTGCCAGCAGCTTATCGGGAGGGAGCTCCTACGAGCAGTACTTC. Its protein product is CASSLSGGSSYEQYF.

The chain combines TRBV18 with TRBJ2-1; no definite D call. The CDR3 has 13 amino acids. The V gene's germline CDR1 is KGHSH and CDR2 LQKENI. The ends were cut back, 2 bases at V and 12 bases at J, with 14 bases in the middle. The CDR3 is CASSPELRERQFF. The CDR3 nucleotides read TGTGCCAGCTCACCAGAACTACGCGAACGGCAGTTCTTC.

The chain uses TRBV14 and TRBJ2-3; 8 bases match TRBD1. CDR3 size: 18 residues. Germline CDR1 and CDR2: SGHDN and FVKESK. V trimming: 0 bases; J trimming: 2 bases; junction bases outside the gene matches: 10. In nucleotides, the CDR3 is TGTGCCAGCAGCCAAGAACAGATTGGGACAGGCTTCACAGATACGCAGTATTTT. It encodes CASSQEQIGTGFTDTQYF. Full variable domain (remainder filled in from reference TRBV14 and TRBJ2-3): EAGVTQFPSHSVIEKGQTVTLRCDPISGHDNLYWYRRVMGKEIKFLLHFVKESKQDESGMPNNRFLAERTGGTYSTLKVQPAELEDSGVYFCASSQEQIGTGFTDTQYFGPGTRLTVL.

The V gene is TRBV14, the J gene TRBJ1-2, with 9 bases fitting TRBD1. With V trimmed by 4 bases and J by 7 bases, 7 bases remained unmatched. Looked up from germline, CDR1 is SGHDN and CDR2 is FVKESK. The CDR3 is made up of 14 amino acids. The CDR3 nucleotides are TGTGCCAGCAGCCTGGACAGGGGCTTTGGTGGCTACACCTTC. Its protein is CASSLDRGFGGYTF.

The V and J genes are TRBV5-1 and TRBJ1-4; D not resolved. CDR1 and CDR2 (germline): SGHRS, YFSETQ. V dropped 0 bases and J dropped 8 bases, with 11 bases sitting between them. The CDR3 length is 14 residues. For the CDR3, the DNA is TGCGCCAGCAGCTTGGAGTGGGGTGGGGAAAAACTGTTTTTT. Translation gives CASSLEWGGEKLFF.

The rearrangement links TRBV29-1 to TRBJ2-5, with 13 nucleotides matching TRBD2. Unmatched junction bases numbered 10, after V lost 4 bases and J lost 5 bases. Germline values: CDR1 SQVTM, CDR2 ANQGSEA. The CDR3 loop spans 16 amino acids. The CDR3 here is CSVARTSGGPGETQYF. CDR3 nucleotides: TGCAGCGTTGCACGGACTAGCGGGGGTCCTGGGGAGACCCAGTACTTC.

CDR3 amino acids: CASSQDGVYTQYF. DNA of the CDR3: TGTGCCAGCAGCCAAGATGGAGTCTATACGCAGTATTTT. V and J are TRBV14 and TRBJ2-3, with D unresolved. The V gene's germline CDR1 is SGHDN and CDR2 FVKESK. V lost 0 bases, J lost 7 bases, and 8 bases lay in between. The CDR3 extends over 13 amino acids.

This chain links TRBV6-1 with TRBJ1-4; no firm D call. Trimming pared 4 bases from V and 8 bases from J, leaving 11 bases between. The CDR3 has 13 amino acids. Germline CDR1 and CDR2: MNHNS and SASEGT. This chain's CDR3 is CASSGADYEKLFF. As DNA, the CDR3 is TGTGCCAGCAGTGGGGCAGACTACGAAAAACTGTTTTTT.

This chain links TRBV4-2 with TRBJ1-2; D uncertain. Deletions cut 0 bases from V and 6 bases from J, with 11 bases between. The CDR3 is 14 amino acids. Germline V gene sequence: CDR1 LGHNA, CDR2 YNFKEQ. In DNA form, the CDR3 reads TGTGCCAGCAGCCAAGATCCCAACATGCATGGCTACACCTTC. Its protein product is CASSQDPNMHGYTF.

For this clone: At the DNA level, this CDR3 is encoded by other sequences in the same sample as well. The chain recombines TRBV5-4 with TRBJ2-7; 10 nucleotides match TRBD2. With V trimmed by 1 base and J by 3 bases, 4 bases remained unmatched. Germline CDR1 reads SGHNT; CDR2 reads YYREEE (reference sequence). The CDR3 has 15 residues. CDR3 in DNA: TGTGCCAGCAGCTTGAGGACTAGCGGCTACTACGAGCAGTACTTC. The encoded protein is CASSLRTSGYYEQYF.

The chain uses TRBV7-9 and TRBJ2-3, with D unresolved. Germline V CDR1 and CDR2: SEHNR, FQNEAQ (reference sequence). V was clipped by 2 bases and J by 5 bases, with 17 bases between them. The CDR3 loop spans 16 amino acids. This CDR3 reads CASSLPPQPARDTQYF. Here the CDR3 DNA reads TGTGCCAGCAGCTTACCACCCCAGCCAGCGAGAGATACGCAGTATTTT.

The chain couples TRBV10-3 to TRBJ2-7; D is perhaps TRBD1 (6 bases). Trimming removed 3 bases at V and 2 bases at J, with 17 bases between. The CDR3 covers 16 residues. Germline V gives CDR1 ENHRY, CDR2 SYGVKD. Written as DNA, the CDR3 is TGTGCCATCAGTGACCTCCTCGGGGACAATCCCTACGAGCAGTACTTC. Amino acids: CAISDLLGDNPYEQYF.

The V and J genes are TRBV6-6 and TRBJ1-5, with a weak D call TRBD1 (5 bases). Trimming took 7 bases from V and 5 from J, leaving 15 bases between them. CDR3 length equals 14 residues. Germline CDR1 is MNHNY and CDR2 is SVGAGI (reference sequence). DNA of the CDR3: TGTGCCAGCATTCGGGGAGGGGTCGATCAGCCCCAGCATTTT. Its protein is CASIRGGVDQPQHF.

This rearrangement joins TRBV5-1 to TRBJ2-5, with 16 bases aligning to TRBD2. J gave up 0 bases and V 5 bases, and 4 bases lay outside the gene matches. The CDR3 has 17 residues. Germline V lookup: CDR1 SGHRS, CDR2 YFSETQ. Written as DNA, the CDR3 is TGCGCCAGCAGACCGGGACTAGCGGGGGGGTACCAAGAGACCCAGTACTTC. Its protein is CASRPGLAGGYQETQYF.

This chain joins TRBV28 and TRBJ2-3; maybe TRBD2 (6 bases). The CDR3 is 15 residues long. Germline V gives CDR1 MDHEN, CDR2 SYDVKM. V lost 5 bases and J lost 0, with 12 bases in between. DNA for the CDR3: TGTGCCAGCAGTAACCTAGCGACTAGCACAGATACGCAGTATTTT. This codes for CASSNLATSTDTQYF.

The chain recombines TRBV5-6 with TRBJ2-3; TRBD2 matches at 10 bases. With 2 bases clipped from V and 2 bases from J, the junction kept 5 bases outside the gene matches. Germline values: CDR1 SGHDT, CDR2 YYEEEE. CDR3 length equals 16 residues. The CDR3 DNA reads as TGTGCCAGCAGCTTACTAGCGGGGACCTCCACAGATACGCAGTATTTT. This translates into CASSLLAGTSTDTQYF.

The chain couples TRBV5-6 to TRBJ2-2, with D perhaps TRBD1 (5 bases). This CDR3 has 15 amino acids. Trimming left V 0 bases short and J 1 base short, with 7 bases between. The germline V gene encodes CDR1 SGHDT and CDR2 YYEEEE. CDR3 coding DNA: TGTGCCAGCAGCTTGGACAGGCTGAACACCGGGGAGCTGTTTTTT. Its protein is CASSLDRLNTGELFF.

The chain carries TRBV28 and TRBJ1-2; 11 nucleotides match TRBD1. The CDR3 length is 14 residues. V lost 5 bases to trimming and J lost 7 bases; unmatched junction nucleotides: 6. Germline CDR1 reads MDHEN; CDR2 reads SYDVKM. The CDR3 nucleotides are TGTGCCAGCAGTCCTGGACAGGGGGCTGGTGGCTACACCTTC. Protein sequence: CASSPGQGAGGYTF.

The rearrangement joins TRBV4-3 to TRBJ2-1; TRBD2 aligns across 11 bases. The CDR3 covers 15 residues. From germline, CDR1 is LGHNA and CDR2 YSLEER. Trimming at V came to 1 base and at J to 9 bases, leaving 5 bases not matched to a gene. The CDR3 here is CASSQVPLAGAEQFF. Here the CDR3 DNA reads TGCGCCAGCAGCCAAGTACCACTAGCGGGAGCTGAGCAGTTCTTC.

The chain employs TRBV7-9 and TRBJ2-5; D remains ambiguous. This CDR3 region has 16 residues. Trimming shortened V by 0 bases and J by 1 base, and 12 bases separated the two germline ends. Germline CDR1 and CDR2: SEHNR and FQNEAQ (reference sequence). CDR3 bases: TGTGCCAGCAGCTTAGCGCTAGGTAGGGCCCAAGAGACCCAGTACTTC. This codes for CASSLALGRAQETQYF.

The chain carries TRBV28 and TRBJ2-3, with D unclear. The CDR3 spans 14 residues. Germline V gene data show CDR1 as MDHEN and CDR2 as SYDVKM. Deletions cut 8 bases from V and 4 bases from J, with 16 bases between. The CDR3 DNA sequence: TGTGCCAGCCGCCTTCCTATAGTTGCAGATACGCAGTATTTT. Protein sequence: CASRLPIVADTQYF. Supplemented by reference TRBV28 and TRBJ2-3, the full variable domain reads DVKVTQSSRYLVKRTGEKVFLECVQDMDHENMFWYRQDPGLGLRLIYFSYDVKMKEKGDIPEGYSVSREKKERFSLILESASTNQTSMYLCASRLPIVADTQYFGPGTRLTVL.

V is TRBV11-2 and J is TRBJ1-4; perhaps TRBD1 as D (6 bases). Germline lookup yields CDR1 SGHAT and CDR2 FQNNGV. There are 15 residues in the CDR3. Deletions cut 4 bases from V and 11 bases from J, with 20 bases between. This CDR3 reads CASSSVRGRQGKLFF. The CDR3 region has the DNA TGTGCCAGCAGCTCGGTTCGGGGGCGCCAAGGGAAACTGTTTTTT.

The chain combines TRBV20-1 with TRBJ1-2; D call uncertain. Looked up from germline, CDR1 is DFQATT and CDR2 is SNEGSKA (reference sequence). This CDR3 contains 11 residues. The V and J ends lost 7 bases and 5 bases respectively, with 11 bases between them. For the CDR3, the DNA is TGCAGTGTGAACTCCAGGTATGGCTACACCTTC. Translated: CSVNSRYGYTF.